These 15 T cell receptor beta chains share one sample of origin, sequenced in a study of blood T cell repertoires in COVID-19. The protocol was immunoSEQ multiplex PCR, while the TCRdb copy is restricted to in-frame clones and leaves out a portion. The sample records tens of thousands of clones, around 83% being singletons. Sequencing input: peripheral blood. These TCRs come from a man aged 70 or older with acute or convalescent COVID-19.

The CDR3 DNA follows: TGTGCCAGCAGCCAAACGGGGGGCAGGTCCGGCTACACCTTC. Amino acid sequence: CASSQTGGRSGYTF. The genes are TRBV7-2 and TRBJ1-2, with D possibly being TRBD1 (6 bases). Germline-derived CDR1 and CDR2 are SGHTA and FQGNSA. V lost 5 bases and J 8 bases, leaving 18 bases between the germline ends. The CDR3 consists of 14 residues.

V and J are TRBV3-1 (or the pseudogene TRBV3-2) and TRBJ2-1, with 9 bases aligning to TRBD2. V was clipped by 1 base and J by 1 base; unmatched bases: 8. Germline CDR1 and CDR2: LGHDT and YNNKEL (reference sequence). This CDR3 spans 18 amino acids. CDR3 DNA sequence: TGTGCCAGCAGCCAAGGAGTAGCGGGAGCCCCGTCCTACAATGAGCAGTTCTTC. Translated, it gives CASSQGVAGAPSYNEQFF.

V is TRBV2 and J is TRBJ1-1; D unclear. Looked up from germline, CDR1 is SNHLY and CDR2 is FYNNEI. The CDR3 totals 10 residues. Trimming stripped 3 bases from V and 9 bases from J, with 5 bases between. The CDR3 DNA reads as TGTGCCAGCAGTGATCTTAAAGCTTTCTTT. This sequence encodes CASSDLKAFF.

The chain is built from TRBV9 and TRBJ1-2; D is unclear. CDR3 length: 15 amino acids. V shed 3 bases and J shed 3 bases, with 15 bases lying between them. CDR1 is SGDLS, CDR2 YYNGEE, per germline. CDR3 sequence: CASSAGLGGDYGYTF. CDR3 nucleotide sequence: TGTGCCAGCAGCGCCGGGTTAGGAGGCGACTATGGCTACACCTTC.

The chain joins TRBV11-2 to TRBJ2-3; no definite D call. Deletions cut 5 bases from V and 2 bases from J, with 11 bases between. The CDR3 runs 14 residues. Germline assignment: CDR1 SGHAT and CDR2 FQNNGV. The DNA for the CDR3 is TGTGCCAGCAGCCCCCTCTTCTCCACAGATACGCAGTATTTT. It is translated as CASSPLFSTDTQYF. The entire variable domain, with the rest obtained from reference TRBV11-2 and TRBJ2-3, is as follows: EAGVAQSPRYKIIEKRQSVAFWCNPISGHATLYWYQQILGQGPKLLIQFQNNGVVDDSQLPKDRFSAERLKGVDSTLKIQPAKLEDSAVYLCASSPLFSTDTQYFGPGTRLTVL.

The table lists this clone with a few counts. This chain links TRBV7-2 with TRBJ2-7; 10 bases are a match to TRBD2. The V and J ends lost 0 bases and 7 bases, in that order; junction bases with no gene match: 12. Germline lookup yields CDR1 SGHTA and CDR2 FQGNSA. The CDR3 contains 17 residues. The CDR3, as DNA: TGTGCCAGCAGCTTAGCAGCGGGAGGGCCTGTCGCGTGGGAGCAGTACTTC. Protein sequence: CASSLAAGGPVAWEQYF.

This sequence joins TRBV4-2 and TRBJ2-2; 13 positions match TRBD2. Losses at the gene ends were 1 base for V and 3 bases for J; bases not matched to a gene: 2. The CDR3 consists of 17 residues. Germline V gene sequence: CDR1 LGHNA, CDR2 YNFKEQ. Here the CDR3 DNA reads TGTGCCAGCAGCCAAGCTGGACTAGCGGGGGACACCGGGGAGCTGTTTTTT. Translation gives CASSQAGLAGDTGELFF.

The V call is TRBV5-4, the J call TRBJ2-1, with unresolved D. The CDR3 loop spans 14 amino acids. The V and J ends lost 4 bases and 5 bases respectively, with 13 bases between them. In germline, CDR1 is SGHNT, CDR2 YYREEE (reference sequence). The CDR3: CASSPSAKNNEQFF. CDR3 sequence (DNA): TGTGCCAGCAGCCCGAGTGCCAAGAACAATGAGCAGTTCTTC.

This clone was seen many times. V and J are TRBV15 and TRBJ2-7, with 7 bases matching TRBD1. CDR3 length: 15 residues. The ends lost 3 bases at V and 4 bases at J; junction bases unmatched: 9. Germline-derived CDR1 and CDR2 are LNHNV and YYDKDF (reference sequence). The CDR3 region is CATSRGRQGSYEQYF. Written as DNA, the CDR3 is TGTGCCACCAGCAGGGGAAGACAGGGATCGTACGAGCAGTACTTC.

This sequence joins TRBV12-3 or TRBV12-4 and TRBJ1-1; D is uncertain. The CDR3 consists of 12 residues. V was trimmed by 5 bases and J by 1 base, leaving 5 bases between them. The DNA for the CDR3 is TGTGCCAGCAGTCTCCGGAACACTGAAGCTTTCTTT. Its translation: CASSLRNTEAFF.

This chain joins TRBV30 and TRBJ2-7; TRBD2 agrees at 8 bases. With V trimmed by 1 base and J by 4 bases, 15 bases remained unmatched. The CDR3 length is 17 residues. Germline V gene sequence: CDR1 GTSNPN, CDR2 SVGIG (reference sequence). CDR3: CAWSDRTSRTLPYEQYF. The DNA of the CDR3 is TGTGCCTGGAGTGACAGGACTAGCCGAACCCTCCCTTACGAGCAGTACTTC. Using reference TRBV30 and TRBJ2-7 for the parts outside the CDR3, the full variable domain is SQTIHQWPATLVQPVGSPLSLECTVEGTSNPNLYWYRQAAGRGLQLLFYSVGIGQISSEVPQNLSASRPQDRQFILSSKKLLLSDSGFYLCAWSDRTSRTLPYEQYFGPGTRLTVT.

The gene calls are TRBV30 and TRBJ2-7; 8 nucleotides line up with TRBD1. Looked up from germline, CDR1 is GTSNPN and CDR2 is SVGIG (reference sequence). There are 14 residues in the CDR3. V gave up 5 bases and J gave up 5 bases; unmatched junction bases: 11. The CDR3 region is CAWAIGQGIDEQYF. The CDR3, as DNA: TGTGCCTGGGCCATTGGACAGGGCATCGACGAGCAGTACTTC.

The V gene is TRBV14, the J gene TRBJ2-1; 11 bases fit TRBD2. The CDR3 consists of 14 residues. The V gene end was trimmed by 4 bases and the J gene end by 6 bases; junction bases not matched to a gene: 2. Germline assignment: CDR1 SGHDN and CDR2 FVKESK. CDR3: CASSLSGRVNEQFF. The CDR3 DNA reads as TGTGCCAGCAGCCTTAGCGGGAGGGTCAATGAGCAGTTCTTC.

V and J are TRBV18 and TRBJ1-3, with D maybe TRBD1 (5 bases). This CDR3 comprises 14 residues. V dropped 2 bases and J dropped 2 bases, with 7 bases sitting between them. Germline-derived CDR1 and CDR2 are KGHSH and LQKENI. The CDR3 loop reads CASSPEGAGNTIYF. CDR3 DNA sequence: TGTGCCAGCTCACCAGAAGGGGCTGGAAACACCATATATTTT.

V gene TRBV27 combines with J gene TRBJ2-7; 8 bases agree with TRBD2. Per germline, CDR1 MNHEY and CDR2 SMNVEV (reference sequence). The CDR3 spans 18 residues. J was trimmed by 3 bases and V by 2 bases; bases with no gene match: 15. For the CDR3, the DNA is TGTGCCAGCAGTTTAAAAGGGCCGGCGGGGGGCCTAAACTACGAGCAGTACTTC. Translating gives CASSLKGPAGGLNYEQYF.